This TCR beta chain is from a study of blood T cell repertoires in COVID-19. About the research overall: Samples representing acute and convalescent COVID-19 were sourced from the United States, Italy and Spain.

As processed by the authors: Amplification of reference gene primers was used by the study to estimate nucleated cell counts. Sequencing was performed with immunoSEQ multiplex PCR; in TCRdb, only in-frame clones are kept and a portion is missing. Clone size and V and J calls were adopted from that table, with D and trimming inferred from the DNA. This table has some 60,000 clones, around nine tenths appearing once. V lost 1 base to trimming and J lost 1 base, with 14 bases between them. This CDR3 is built from 16 residues. CDR1 and CDR2 from the germline V gene are MGHRA and YSYEKL. V gene TRBV4-1 combines with J gene TRBJ2-7; D is unresolved. This receptor was identified in a man aged 65 to 79 with acute or convalescent COVID-19. The sample consisted of peripheral blood. CDR3 nucleotides: TGCGCCAGCAGCCAAGCGACTGAACCGTTGTCCTACGAGCAGTACTTC. This sequence encodes CASSQATEPLSYEQYF.